This T cell receptor (beta chain) derives from a study of blood T cell repertoires in COVID-19. Some clones are missing from TCRdb's copy, which holds only in-frame ones; the method was immunoSEQ multiplex PCR. The table lists approximately 150,000 clones, about 81% of them singletons. Germline assignment: CDR1 SGHRS and CDR2 YFSETQ. The CDR3 is 14 amino acids. Unmatched junction bases numbered 3, after V lost 4 bases and J lost 3 bases. Living in 24 US areas, the participants were between 18 and 89 years of age. Input material: PBMCs or T cells enriched from blood (not recorded which). The receptor was derived from a man aged 40-49 years with acute COVID-19. The chain has TRBV5-1 and TRBJ2-5, with TRBD1 matching 10 bases. The DNA for the CDR3 is TGCGCCAGCAGCGAGACAGGGGGCGAAGAGACCCAGTACTTC. This codes for CASSETGGEETQYF.